The 18 T cell receptor beta chains below all came from one sample that was sequenced in a study of molecular identifiers for immune sequencing clone quantification. TCRdb ran MiXCR on the PCR reads and lists one entry per CDR3 protein. The data show about 500,000 distinct CDR3 sequences, with under 30% seen just once and over 0.6% held by the top ten. The specimen sequenced was naive CD8+ T cells from blood, with Jurkat cell RNA spiked in. The subset denotes: FACS-sorted CD8+CD4-CCR7+CD45RA+ naive T cells. The receptors originated from a human donor in good health. Some libraries in this study had Jurkat cell RNA spiked in.

This clonotype was seen repeatedly, ten times or more. V usage is TRBV5-1 and J usage is TRBJ2-3; D is ambiguous. The CDR3 loop spans 13 amino acids. Trimming took off 5 bases at V and 2 bases at J, with 9 bases between the two ends. The V gene's germline CDR1 is SGHRS and CDR2 YFSETQ. CDR3 coding DNA: TGCGCCAGCAGTTCCGACCTCACAGATACGCAGTATTTT. It translates to CASSSDLTDTQYF. Variable domain in full (rest from reference TRBV5-1 and TRBJ2-3): KAGVTQTPRYLIKTRGQQVTLSCSPISGHRSVSWYQQTPGQGLQFLFEYFSETQRNKGNFPGRFSGRQFSNSRSEMNVSTLELGDSALYLCASSSDLTDTQYFGPGTRLTVL.

The rearrangement uses TRBV9 and TRBJ2-3, with D possibly called TRBD1 or TRBD2 (6 bases each). Trimming removed 3 bases from V and 4 bases from J, with 18 bases in between. This CDR3 contains 16 residues. Germline V gives CDR1 SGDLS, CDR2 YYNGEE. In DNA form, the CDR3 reads TGTGCCAGCAGCGCCTTCGATAGGGGGGCTTCAGATACGCAGTATTTT. Translation: CASSAFDRGASDTQYF.

With regard to this clonotype: Possible read error: a much larger clone is one base away. The rearrangement uses TRBV4-3 and TRBJ1-1, with 8 bases that match TRBD1. Looked up from germline, CDR1 is LGHNA and CDR2 is YSLEER. CDR3 length: 14 amino acids. CDR3 coding DNA: TGCGCCAGCAGCCAAGGTCCAGGGGGCACTGGAGCTTTCTTT. Translating it yields CASSQGPGGTGAFF.

The chain employs TRBV5-1 and TRBJ2-1; 9 bases are shared with TRBD2. Unmatched junction bases numbered 8, after V lost 1 base and J lost 6 bases. This CDR3 has 16 amino acids. Germline V lookup: CDR1 SGHRS, CDR2 YFSETQ. Here the CDR3 reads CASSLLLAGEGNEQFF. CDR3 DNA sequence: TGCGCCAGCAGCTTGCTCTTAGCGGGGGAGGGCAATGAGCAGTTCTTC.

This clonotype was observed at least ten times. The chain combines TRBV4-1 with TRBJ2-1; 11 bases map to TRBD2. Unmatched junction bases numbered 6, after V lost 4 bases and J lost 7 bases. CDR3 size: 15 residues. Germline lookup yields CDR1 MGHRA and CDR2 YSYEKL. The CDR3 region is CASSREASGGNEQFF. DNA of the CDR3: TGCGCCAGCAGCCGTGAGGCTAGCGGGGGGAATGAGCAGTTCTTC.

The sample holds many counts of this clonotype. This sequence joins TRBV29-1 and TRBJ2-3; D gene ambiguous. This CDR3 contains 12 residues. The V gene lost 4 bases and the J gene lost 2 bases, with 7 bases spanning the gap. Germline V gene lookup returns CDR1 SQVTM and CDR2 ANQGSEA. The CDR3 is CSVVAATDTQYF. The CDR3, as DNA: TGCAGCGTTGTTGCGGCCACAGATACGCAGTATTTT.

This clonotype was observed a single time. A much larger clonotype is one base distant, so this may be a read error. CDR3 nucleotides: TGCGGCGTTGAGGTGTCAGAAGGCGGCTACGAGCAGTACTTC. Residues: CGVEVSEGGYEQYF. The chain is built from TRBV29-1 and TRBJ2-7, with D unclear. The germline gives CDR1 SQVTM, CDR2 ANQGSEA. The length of the CDR3 is 14 residues.

This clonotype was observed a few times. The rearrangement joins TRBV6-2 or TRBV6-3 to TRBJ2-1; possibly TRBD1 for D (5 bases). The germline gives CDR1 MNHEY, CDR2 SVGEGT. This CDR3 has 12 residues. The V and J ends lost 8 bases and 8 bases respectively, with 13 bases between them. The CDR3 DNA reads TGTGCCAGCTTAAATGGGGCACATGAGCAGTTCTTC. Residues: CASLNGAHEQFF.

The table lists this clonotype with a few counts. This chain links TRBV5-8 with TRBJ2-7, with D unresolved. V was shortened by 1 base and J by 2 bases, with 7 bases between the two germline ends. The CDR3 extends over 13 amino acids. In germline, CDR1 is SGHTS, CDR2 YDEGEE. The CDR3 sequence is CASSLRPAYEQYF. CDR3 bases: TGTGCCAGCAGCTTGAGGCCGGCCTACGAGCAGTACTTC.

Notes on this clonotype: Given a much more abundant clone one base away, this may be a read error. This chain uses TRBV5-6 with TRBJ2-7, with 9 bases fitting TRBD1. Trimming removed 1 base from V and 1 base from J; junction bases left unmatched: 3. The CDR3 runs to 15 residues. CDR1 and CDR2 (germline): SGHDT, YYEEEE. The CDR3 loop reads CASSLLGTGSYEQYF. In DNA, the CDR3 is TGTGCCAGCAGCTTGCTCGGGACAGGGTCCTACGAGCAGTACTTC.

The J gene is TRBJ2-7, the V gene TRBV2; TRBD1 or TRBD2 may be the D gene (5 bases each). The V gene's germline CDR1 is SNHLY and CDR2 FYNNEI. V lost 7 bases, J lost 7 bases, and 17 bases lay in between. The length of the CDR3 is 13 residues. The CDR3 DNA reads TGTGCCAGCATGGGACCGACCCAGTATGAGCAGTACTTC. Translation gives CASMGPTQYEQYF. The full variable domain, with the rest looked up from reference TRBV2 and TRBJ2-7, is EPEVTQTPSHQVTQMGQEVILRCVPISNHLYFYWYRQILGQKVEFLVSFYNNEISEKSEIFDDQFSVERPDGSNFTLKIRSTKLEDSAMYFCASMGPTQYEQYFGPGTRLTVT.

The chain is built from TRBV5-6 and TRBJ1-2; the D is unclear. Germline V CDR1 and CDR2: SGHDT, YYEEEE. V dropped 4 bases and J dropped 4 bases, with 14 bases sitting between them. This CDR3 contains 14 residues. This CDR3 reads CASSTPERRYGYTF. CDR3 sequence (DNA): TGTGCCAGCAGCACCCCAGAAAGGCGCTATGGCTACACCTTC.

The table lists this clonotype with many counts. The chain uses TRBV24-1 and TRBJ2-3; D not resolved. This CDR3 has 14 amino acids. The germline V gene has CDR1 KGHDR and CDR2 SFDVKD. The V end lost 2 bases, the J end lost 2 bases, and 7 bases lay between the germline ends. This CDR3 reads CATSDSKLTDTQYF. CDR3 nucleotide sequence: TGTGCCACCAGTGATTCGAAGCTCACAGATACGCAGTATTTT.

This clonotype was counted at least ten times. The chain recombines TRBV7-9 with TRBJ2-3, with a weak D call TRBD2 (6 bases). V shed 4 bases and J shed 0 bases, with 14 bases lying between them. CDR3 length equals 16 residues. From germline, CDR1 is SEHNR and CDR2 FQNEAQ (reference sequence). The CDR3 region is CASSSLGGVSTDTQYF. CDR3 sequence (DNA): TGTGCCAGCAGCTCGCTCGGCGGGGTGAGCACAGATACGCAGTATTTT. Full variable domain (rest looked up from reference TRBV7-9 and TRBJ2-3): DTGVSQNPRHKITKRGQNVTFRCDPISEHNRLYWYRQTLGQGPEFLTYFQNEAQLEKSRLLSDRFSAERPKGSFSTLEIQRTEQGDSAMYLCASSSLGGVSTDTQYFGPGTRLTVL.

As for this clonotype: The CDR3 does not close with the conserved phenylalanine or tryptophan, likely indicating a read error. The CDR3 spells CASSQIAGAGETQYS. Here the CDR3 DNA reads TGCGCCAGCAGCCAAATAGCGGGGGCGGGGGAGACCCAGTACTCC. The chain couples TRBV4-1 to TRBJ2-5, with 9 bases lining up with TRBD2. Losses at the gene ends were 2 bases for V and 5 bases for J; bases not matched to a gene: 6. Germline values: CDR1 MGHRA, CDR2 YSYEKL. The CDR3 contains 15 residues.

The genes are TRBV4-1 and TRBJ1-5; D is undetermined. The CDR3 consists of 17 residues. V was clipped by 1 base and J by 0 bases, with 13 bases between them. Germline V lookup: CDR1 MGHRA, CDR2 YSYEKL. The CDR3 sequence: CASSQGRERGSNQPQHF. The CDR3 DNA reads TGCGCCAGCAGCCAAGGACGCGAACGGGGTAGCAATCAGCCCCAGCATTTT.

This clonotype showed up many times. The rearrangement uses TRBV7-9 and TRBJ1-5; possibly TRBD1 for D (5 bases). This CDR3 spans 14 amino acids. Trimming cost V 2 bases and J 6 bases, with 11 bases left between them. The V gene's germline CDR1 is SEHNR and CDR2 FQNEAQ (reference sequence). The CDR3 loop is CASSLSTGPQPQHF. The CDR3 DNA reads as TGTGCCAGCAGCTTATCTACAGGTCCTCAGCCCCAGCATTTT.

This clonotype occurred many times. The chain has TRBV7-9 and TRBJ2-7; possible D gene TRBD2, 5 bases. The CDR3 has 12 amino acids. Trimming stripped 0 bases from V and 10 bases from J, with 10 bases between. Germline assignment: CDR1 SEHNR and CDR2 FQNEAQ (reference sequence). The CDR3 is CASSLARGGQYF. The DNA for the CDR3 is TGTGCCAGCAGCTTAGCGCGAGGAGGTCAGTACTTC.